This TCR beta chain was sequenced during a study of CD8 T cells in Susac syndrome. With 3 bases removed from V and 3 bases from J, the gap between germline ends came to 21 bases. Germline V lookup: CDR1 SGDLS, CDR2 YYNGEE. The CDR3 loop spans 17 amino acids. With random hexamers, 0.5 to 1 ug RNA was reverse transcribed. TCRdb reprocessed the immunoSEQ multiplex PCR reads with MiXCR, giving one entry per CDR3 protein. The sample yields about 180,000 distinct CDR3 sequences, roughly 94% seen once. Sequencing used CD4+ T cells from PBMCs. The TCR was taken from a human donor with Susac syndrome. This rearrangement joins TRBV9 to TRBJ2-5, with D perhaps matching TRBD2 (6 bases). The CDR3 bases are TGTGCCAGCAGCGCTGACGCCGGGACTCGCCCGGAAGAGACCCAGTACTTC. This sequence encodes CASSADAGTRPEETQYF.